This T cell receptor (beta chain) was observed in a study of technical replicates of blood from several donors. Generated by immunoSEQ multiplex PCR, the TCRdb table keeps only in-frame clones and is missing some. The sample lists about 70,000 clones, roughly 96% occurring once. CDR1 is MDHEN and CDR2 is SYDVKM in the germline V gene. Trimming took off 2 bases at V and 4 bases at J, with 14 bases between the two ends. The CDR3 consists of 15 residues. The chain joins TRBV28 to TRBJ1-1; tentatively, D is TRBD1 (5 bases). The TCR sequence derives from a human donor in good health. Sequencing input: T cells isolated from PBMCs. This chain's CDR3 is CASSLSGGLGTEAFF. For the CDR3, the DNA is TGTGCCAGCAGTTTAAGCGGGGGGTTGGGCACTGAAGCTTTCTTT.